This TCR beta chain was sequenced for a study of blood T cell repertoires in COVID-19. Overall study context: Both acute and convalescent COVID-19 samples were obtained from the United States, Italy and Spain. Sample material is recorded as cDNA or gDNA derived from T cells, B-cell-depleted T cells, or PBMCs.

CDR1 and CDR2 (germline): ENHRY, SYGVKD. The length of the CDR3 is 15 residues. The ends were cut back, 6 bases at V and 3 bases at J, with 17 bases in the middle. Methods used by the authors: Reference gene primer amplification gave estimated nucleated cell counts. The assay was immunoSEQ multiplex PCR, and TCRdb's table has in-frame clones only and misses some. The DNA gave D and trimming, while V, J and clone size come from that table. There are some 260,000 clones in the sample; about 80% occur only once, and approximately 5% lies in the top ten. The V gene is TRBV10-3, the J gene TRBJ1-1; no reliable D call. The source of this sequence is a woman aged 80 or older with active or convalescent COVID-19. Sequenced: peripheral blood. CDR3 sequence (DNA): TGTGCCATCAGCGACTACCTGCGGGGTTACACTGAAGCTTTCTTT. It encodes CAISDYLRGYTEAFF.